This T cell receptor (beta chain) was found in a study of OX40 agonist ivuxolimab in advanced cancers. Study summary: Those enrolled were 80% to 85% male, with a mean age of roughly 62 years and ages from roughly 20 to 90.

The V gene's germline CDR1 is SGDLS and CDR2 YYNGEE. This CDR3 has 10 amino acids. The V end was cut by 0 bases, the J end by 12 bases, with 6 bases between. If patients had autoimmune disease history or systemic immunosuppression, they were excluded. The data were produced by immunoSEQ multiplex PCR, yet TCRdb's version contains in-frame clones alone and is incomplete. The sample shows tens of thousands of clones, roughly 90% of them seen only once. This sequence originates from an adult with an advanced solid tumor such as melanoma, head and neck, liver or kidney cancer. This sample comprised CD4+ or CD8+ T cells sorted from blood, obtained in a trial of the OX40 agonist ivuxolimab. This sequence joins TRBV9 and TRBJ1-1, with no clear D. The CDR3 DNA is TGTGCCAGCAGCGTAGTGTGGTCTTTCTTT. Protein: CASSVVWSFF.